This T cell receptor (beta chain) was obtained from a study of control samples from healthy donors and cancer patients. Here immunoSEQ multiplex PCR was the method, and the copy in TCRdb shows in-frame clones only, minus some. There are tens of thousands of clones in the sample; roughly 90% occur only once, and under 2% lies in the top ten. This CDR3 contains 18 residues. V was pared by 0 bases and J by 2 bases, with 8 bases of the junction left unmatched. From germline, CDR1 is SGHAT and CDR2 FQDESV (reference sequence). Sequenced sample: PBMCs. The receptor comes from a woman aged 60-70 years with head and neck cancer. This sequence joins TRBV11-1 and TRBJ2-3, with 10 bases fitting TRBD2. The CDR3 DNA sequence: TGTGCCAGCAGCTTAGCGAAGGGACTAGCGCCAAACACAGATACGCAGTATTTT. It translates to CASSLAKGLAPNTDTQYF.